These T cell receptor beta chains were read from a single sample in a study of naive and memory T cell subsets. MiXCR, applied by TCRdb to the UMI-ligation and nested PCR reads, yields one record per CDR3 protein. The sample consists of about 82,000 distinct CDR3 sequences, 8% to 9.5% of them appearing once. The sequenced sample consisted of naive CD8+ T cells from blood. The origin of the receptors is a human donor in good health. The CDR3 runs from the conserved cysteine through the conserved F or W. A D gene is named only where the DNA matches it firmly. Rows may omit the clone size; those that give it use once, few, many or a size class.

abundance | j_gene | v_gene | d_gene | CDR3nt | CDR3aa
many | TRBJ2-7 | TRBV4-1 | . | TGCGCCAGCAGCCAAGGGACTGGGAACGGGTACGAGCAGTACTTC | CASSQGTGNGYEQYF
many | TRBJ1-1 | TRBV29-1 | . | TGCAGCGTCGACATTGTGACAGTAACGGCTCGAGCTTTCTTT | CSVDIVTVTARAFF
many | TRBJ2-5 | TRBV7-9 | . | TGTGCCAGCAGCCCGGACGGGGAGACCCAGTACTTC | CASSPDGETQYF
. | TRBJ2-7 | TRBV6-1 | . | TGTGCCAGCAGTGAATTAATTTGGGGGTTCTCCTACGAGCAGTACTTC | CASSELIWGFSYEQYF
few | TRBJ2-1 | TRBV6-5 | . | TGTGCCAGCAGTTACTCTGGAAGCAATGAGCAGTTCTTC | CASSYSGSNEQFF
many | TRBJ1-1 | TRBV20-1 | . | TGCAGTGCTTGGGGTCTCAGGGACACTGAAGCTTTCTTT | CSAWGLRDTEAFF
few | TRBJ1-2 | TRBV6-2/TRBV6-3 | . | TGTGCCAGCAGCCCTGATAAAAATGGCTACACCTTC | CASSPDKNGYTF
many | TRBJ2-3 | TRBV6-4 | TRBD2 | TGTGCCAGCAGGGAGCGGGAGGGCCGGCCAGATACGCAGTATTTT | CASREREGRPDTQYF
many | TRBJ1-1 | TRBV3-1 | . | TGTGCCAGCAGCCAAGATGGGCCACACACTGAAGCTTTCTTT | CASSQDGPHTEAFF
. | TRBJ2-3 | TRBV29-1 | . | TGCAGCATAGGCCCTAGACAAAACACTCGCCCAGATACGCAGTATTTT | CSIGPRQNTRPDTQYF
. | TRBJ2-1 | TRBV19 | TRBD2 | TGTGCCAGTAGTACGCCACTAGCGGGAGCTTTTGAGCAGTTCTTC | CASSTPLAGAFEQFF
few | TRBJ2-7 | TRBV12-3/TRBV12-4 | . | TGTGCCAGCAGTTTAGAGGTAGGGGGGAGAGAGGAGCAGTACTTC | CASSLEVGGREEQYF
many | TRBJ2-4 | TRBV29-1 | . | TGCAGCGTCCCCTTGCGAGACACCAAGGGGAAAAACATTCAGTACTTC | CSVPLRDTKGKNIQYF
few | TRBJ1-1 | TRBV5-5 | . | TGTGCCAGCAGCTTGGAGGAGACCACTGAAGCTTTCTTT | CASSLEETTEAFF
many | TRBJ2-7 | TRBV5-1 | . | TGCGCCAGCAGCTTGACGACTACGTACGAGCAGTACTTC | CASSLTTTYEQYF
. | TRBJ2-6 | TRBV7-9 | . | TGTGCCAGCTGGGCAGGGAGCTCTGGGGCCAACGTCCTGACTTTC | CASWAGSSGANVLTF
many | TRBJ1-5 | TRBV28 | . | TGTGCCAGCAGTCCCAGATGGGAGAATCAGCCCCAGCATTTT | CASSPRWENQPQHF
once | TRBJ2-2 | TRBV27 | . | TGTGCCAGCAGTTCGTTGAACACCGGGGAGCTGTTTTTT | CASSSLNTGELFF
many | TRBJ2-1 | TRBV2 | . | TGTGCCAGCAGTGAAGTTTTTGGAGTCCCCGAGGAGGGTGAGCAGTTCTTC | CASSEVFGVPEEGEQFF
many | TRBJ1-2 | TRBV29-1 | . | TGCAGCGCCTATCCAGCGGGCTATGGCTACACCTTC | CSAYPAGYGYTF
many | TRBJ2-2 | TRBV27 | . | TGTGCCAGCAGTCGAATGACGGTGAACACCGGGGAGCTGTTTTTT | CASSRMTVNTGELFF
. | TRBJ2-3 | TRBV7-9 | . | TGTGCCAGCAGCTTGGACAGTCTTACGCAGTATTTT | CASSLDSLTQYF
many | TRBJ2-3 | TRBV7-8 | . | TGTGCCAGCAGCTCCATACTGAGGACAGATACGCAGTATTTT | CASSSILRTDTQYF
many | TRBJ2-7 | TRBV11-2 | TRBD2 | TGTGCCAGCAGCCCCCGGCGTGCGGGAGGACCCGAGCAGTACTTC | CASSPRRAGGPEQYF
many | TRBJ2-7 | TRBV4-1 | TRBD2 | TGCGCCAGCACCCTAAGCCCGACTAGCGTCTACGAGCAGTACTTC | CASTLSPTSVYEQYF
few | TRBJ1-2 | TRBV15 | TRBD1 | TGTGCCACCAGCAGAGCCTGGACAGGGGGAGTAGCTAACTATGGCTACACCTTC | CATSRAWTGGVANYGYTF
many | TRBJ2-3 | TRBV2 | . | TGTGCCAGCATTGAGCGAGATACGCAGTATTTT | CASIERDTQYF
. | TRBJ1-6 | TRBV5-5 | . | TGTGCCAGCAGCCCTATGGGGGGGCATTCACCCCTCCACTTT | CASSPMGGHSPLHF
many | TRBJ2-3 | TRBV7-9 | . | TGTGCCAGCAGCTTTTCGCAGGGATTGGATACGCAGTATTTT | CASSFSQGLDTQYF
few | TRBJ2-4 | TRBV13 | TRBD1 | TGTGCCAGCAGCTCCAGACAGGGGAAAAACATTCAGTACTTC | CASSSRQGKNIQYF
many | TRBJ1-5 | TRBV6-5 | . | TGTGCCAGCAGTTACTCCGGACGAAAACCCCAGCATTTT | CASSYSGRKPQHF
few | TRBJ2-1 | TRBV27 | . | TGTGCCAGCAGAGGGCTAGAGGAGTTCTTC | CASRGLEEFF
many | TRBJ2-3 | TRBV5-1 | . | TGCGCCAGCAGCTTGGTTGGCGTCAGACAAGATACGCAGTATTTT | CASSLVGVRQDTQYF
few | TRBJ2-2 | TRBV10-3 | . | TGTGCCATCAGTGAGGCCGAGAGCTTCACTAGAAACACCGGGGAGCTGTTTTTT | CAISEAESFTRNTGELFF
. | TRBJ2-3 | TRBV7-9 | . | TGTGCCAGCAGCCTCAGTTGGGTTAAAAGCACAGATACGCAGTATTTT | CASSLSWVKSTDTQYF
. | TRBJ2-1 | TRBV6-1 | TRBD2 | TGTGCCAGCAGTGTGAAGCGGGAGTCCTACAATGAGCAGTTCTTC | CASSVKRESYNEQFF
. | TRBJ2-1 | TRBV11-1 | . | TGTGCCAGCAGCTTAGTCCGGAACAATGAGCAGTTCTTC | CASSLVRNNEQFF
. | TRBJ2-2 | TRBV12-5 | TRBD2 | TGTGCTAGTGGTTTGGCGGGACTAGCAGCCGGGGAGCTGTTTTTT | CASGLAGLAAGELFF
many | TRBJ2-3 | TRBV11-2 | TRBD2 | TGTGCCAGCAGCTTAGGGAGCGGGAGCGCAGATACGCAGTATTTT | CASSLGSGSADTQYF
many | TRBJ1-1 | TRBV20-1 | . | TGCAGTGCCCGCGACAGAAACACTGAAGCTTTCTTT | CSARDRNTEAFF
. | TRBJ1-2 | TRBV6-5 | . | TGTGCCAGCACCATCATCGGGGGGGGGAATGGCTACACCTTC | CASTIIGGGNGYTF
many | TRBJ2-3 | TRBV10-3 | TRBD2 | TGTGCCATCAGCCGGCTAGCGGGAGTCACAGATACGCAGTATTTT | CAISRLAGVTDTQYF
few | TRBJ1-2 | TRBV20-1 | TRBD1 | TGCAGTGCCGGGACAGCCGCCGACTATGGCTACACCTTC | CSAGTAADYGYTF
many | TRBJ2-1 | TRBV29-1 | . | TGCAGCGTTGCAGGAGGACTCCCCTATTACAATGAGCAGTTCTTC | CSVAGGLPYYNEQFF
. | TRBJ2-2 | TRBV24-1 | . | TGTGCCACCAGTGATCAAGACACTGATAACACCGGGGAGCTGTTTTTT | CATSDQDTDNTGELFF
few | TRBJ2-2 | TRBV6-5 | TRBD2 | TGTGCCAGCAGTTACTCGACTAGCGGGAGAGCCGGGGAGCTGTTTTTT | CASSYSTSGRAGELFF
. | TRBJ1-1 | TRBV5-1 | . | TGCGCCAGCAGCCCGAGGACAGCGAACACTGAAGCTTTCTTT | CASSPRTANTEAFF
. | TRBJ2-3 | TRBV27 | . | TGTGCCAGCACCGGATCGCTTGATACGCAGTATTTT | CASTGSLDTQYF